The rows below give T cell receptor beta chains drawn from one sample of a study of control samples from healthy donors and cancer patients. This table comes from immunoSEQ multiplex PCR, and its TCRdb copy is limited to in-frame clones, with some not included. The sample includes roughly 130,000 clones, around 90% of them seen just once. Sequences were obtained from blood. The source of these receptors is a man aged 18 to 30 in good health. The CDR3 runs from the conserved cysteine through the conserved F or W. The D gene is left open where the match is weak. A clone size is listed for some rows: how often the clone was seen (once, few, many), or a class if it is expanded.

clone size: few; D gene: -; J gene: TRBJ1-5; V gene: TRBV30; CDR3 DNA: TGTGCCTGCCAATCGACAGTTAGCAATCAGCCCCAGCATTTT; CDR3 protein: CACQSTVSNQPQHF
clone size: -; D gene: TRBD2; J gene: TRBJ2-1; V gene: TRBV5-1; CDR3 DNA: TGCGCCAGCAGCTCGTCGGGACTAGCGGTATACAATGAGCAGTTCTTC; CDR3 protein: CASSSSGLAVYNEQFF
clone size: -; D gene: -; J gene: TRBJ2-1; V gene: TRBV4-1; CDR3 DNA: TGCGCCAGCAGCCAAACCCCAAGCTCCTACAATGAGCAGTTCTTC; CDR3 protein: CASSQTPSSYNEQFF
clone size: once; D gene: TRBD2; J gene: TRBJ2-1; V gene: TRBV7-2; CDR3 DNA: TGTGCCAGCAGCCCGGGCGGGGGGTCCCACAATGAGCAGTTCTTC; CDR3 protein: CASSPGGGSHNEQFF
clone size: -; D gene: -; J gene: TRBJ1-1; V gene: TRBV11-2; CDR3 DNA: TGTGCCAGCAGCACGAGACAGGTACAAGCTTTCTTT; CDR3 protein: CASSTRQVQAFF
clone size: -; D gene: -; J gene: TRBJ1-5; V gene: TRBV2; CDR3 DNA: TGTGCCAGCAGCGCCCTTGGGGGGGACCGACGTAATAGCAATCAGCCCCAGCATTTT; CDR3 protein: CASSALGGDRRNSNQPQHF
clone size: -; D gene: -; J gene: TRBJ1-3; V gene: TRBV10-1; CDR3 DNA: TGCGCCAGCAGTGAGGGGTCCCGCTCTGGAAACACCATATATTTT; CDR3 protein: CASSEGSRSGNTIYF
clone size: -; D gene: TRBD1; J gene: TRBJ2-2; V gene: TRBV5-4; CDR3 DNA: TGTGCCAGCTCCAGGGGGACGGTCAACACCGGGGAGCTGTTTTTT; CDR3 protein: CASSRGTVNTGELFF
clone size: -; D gene: TRBD1; J gene: TRBJ2-1; V gene: TRBV30; CDR3 DNA: TGTGCCTGGAGTACAAACTGGGGTAACAGGGGGCTAACCTACAATGAGCAGTTCTTC; CDR3 protein: CAWSTNWGNRGLTYNEQFF
clone size: -; D gene: TRBD1; J gene: TRBJ2-1; V gene: TRBV2; CDR3 DNA: TGTGCCAGCAGAAGGGGACAGAACCCCTACAATGAGCAGTTCTTC; CDR3 protein: CASRRGQNPYNEQFF
clone size: -; D gene: TRBD2; J gene: TRBJ2-1; V gene: TRBV24-1; CDR3 DNA: TGTGCCACCAGTGACCCCGGCGGGAGGGCCCGGGAACGCAGCTCCTACAATGAGCAGTTCTTC; CDR3 protein: CATSDPGGRARERSSYNEQFF
clone size: -; D gene: TRBD1; J gene: TRBJ1-4; V gene: TRBV27; CDR3 DNA: TGTGCCAGCAGTTTATACAGGGGGTCTGAAAAACTGTTTTTT; CDR3 protein: CASSLYRGSEKLFF
clone size: -; D gene: TRBD2; J gene: TRBJ2-1; V gene: TRBV29-1; CDR3 DNA: TGCAGCGTTGTTCGGCTAGCGGGAGAAAATGAGCAGTTCTTC; CDR3 protein: CSVVRLAGENEQFF
clone size: -; D gene: -; J gene: TRBJ2-3; V gene: TRBV12-3/TRBV12-4; CDR3 DNA: TGTGCCAGCAGTCGACAGGGCACAGATACGCAGTATTTT; CDR3 protein: CASSRQGTDTQYF
clone size: once; D gene: -; J gene: TRBJ2-3; V gene: TRBV5-8; CDR3 DNA: TGTGCCAGCAGCACAGGGAAGAGCACAGATACGCAGTATTTT; CDR3 protein: CASSTGKSTDTQYF
clone size: -; D gene: -; J gene: TRBJ2-3; V gene: TRBV28; CDR3 DNA: TGTGCCAGCAGTTTAAGTGATGGGACAGATACGCAGTATTTT; CDR3 protein: CASSLSDGTDTQYF
clone size: -; D gene: TRBD1; J gene: TRBJ2-5; V gene: TRBV7-8; CDR3 DNA: TGTGCCAGCAGCTTAGGGGCCAGGGGGAAAGCACAAGAGACCCAGTACTTC; CDR3 protein: CASSLGARGKAQETQYF
clone size: -; D gene: -; J gene: TRBJ2-7; V gene: TRBV5-4; CDR3 DNA: TGTGCCAGCAGCTTCAGGGGCGAGCAGTACTTC; CDR3 protein: CASSFRGEQYF
clone size: -; D gene: -; J gene: TRBJ2-4; V gene: TRBV5-1; CDR3 DNA: TGCGCCAGCAGCTTGGGGACAGATATAGCCAAAAACATTCAGTACTTC; CDR3 protein: CASSLGTDIAKNIQYF
clone size: -; D gene: TRBD2; J gene: TRBJ2-1; V gene: TRBV15; CDR3 DNA: TGTGCCACCAGCCAAGCGGGAGGGATTGAGCAGTTCTTC; CDR3 protein: CATSQAGGIEQFF
clone size: -; D gene: -; J gene: TRBJ2-5; V gene: TRBV30; CDR3 DNA: TGTGCCTGGACCCCTGGAGGGGGGGCAAGGGAGACCCAGTACTTC; CDR3 protein: CAWTPGGGARETQYF
clone size: -; D gene: -; J gene: TRBJ1-2; V gene: TRBV6-1; CDR3 DNA: TGTGCCAGCAGTGAAGTAGCGCCAGGGGATGGCTACACCTTC; CDR3 protein: CASSEVAPGDGYTF
clone size: -; D gene: -; J gene: TRBJ2-5; V gene: TRBV21-1; CDR3 DNA: TGTGCCAGCAGCCCCCCGGGACCGTCGGGGACCCAGTACTTC; CDR3 protein: CASSPPGPSGTQYF
clone size: -; D gene: -; J gene: TRBJ2-3; V gene: TRBV24-1; CDR3 DNA: TGTGCCACCAGTGATTTGAGCGGCACAGATACGCAGTATTTT; CDR3 protein: CATSDLSGTDTQYF
clone size: -; D gene: TRBD2; J gene: TRBJ2-1; V gene: TRBV11-3; CDR3 DNA: TGTGCCAGCAGCTTAGATGGGCGGGAGGGCCTTGATGAGCAGTTCTTC; CDR3 protein: CASSLDGREGLDEQFF
clone size: -; D gene: TRBD1; J gene: TRBJ1-2; V gene: TRBV19; CDR3 DNA: TGTGCCAGTAGTATCAGGGGGCAGGACTATGGCTACACCTTC; CDR3 protein: CASSIRGQDYGYTF
clone size: -; D gene: -; J gene: TRBJ2-2; V gene: TRBV30; CDR3 DNA: TGTGCCTGGGGGGGGAACTTTAACACCGGGGAGCTGTTTTTT; CDR3 protein: CAWGGNFNTGELFF
clone size: -; D gene: TRBD1; J gene: TRBJ2-1; V gene: TRBV7-3; CDR3 DNA: TGTGCCAGCAGCTTGGGGGACAGACCCTACAATGAGCAGTTCTTC; CDR3 protein: CASSLGDRPYNEQFF
clone size: -; D gene: -; J gene: TRBJ2-2; V gene: TRBV28; CDR3 DNA: TGTGCCAGCACCTCTTGGGACCTTTCCCAAGGAACCGGGGAGCTGTTTTTT; CDR3 protein: CASTSWDLSQGTGELFF
clone size: -; D gene: -; J gene: TRBJ2-7; V gene: TRBV19; CDR3 DNA: TGTGCCAGTAGTAACACAGGTCTCGAGCAGTACTTC; CDR3 protein: CASSNTGLEQYF
clone size: -; D gene: TRBD2; J gene: TRBJ2-3; V gene: TRBV19; CDR3 DNA: TGTGCCAGTAGATACGGAAAACCCTCGGGAGGAACAGATACGCAGTATTTT; CDR3 protein: CASRYGKPSGGTDTQYF
clone size: -; D gene: -; J gene: TRBJ2-5; V gene: TRBV10-2; CDR3 DNA: TGCGCCAGCAGTGAGTCAGCACTAACGACCCAGTACTTC; CDR3 protein: CASSESALTTQYF